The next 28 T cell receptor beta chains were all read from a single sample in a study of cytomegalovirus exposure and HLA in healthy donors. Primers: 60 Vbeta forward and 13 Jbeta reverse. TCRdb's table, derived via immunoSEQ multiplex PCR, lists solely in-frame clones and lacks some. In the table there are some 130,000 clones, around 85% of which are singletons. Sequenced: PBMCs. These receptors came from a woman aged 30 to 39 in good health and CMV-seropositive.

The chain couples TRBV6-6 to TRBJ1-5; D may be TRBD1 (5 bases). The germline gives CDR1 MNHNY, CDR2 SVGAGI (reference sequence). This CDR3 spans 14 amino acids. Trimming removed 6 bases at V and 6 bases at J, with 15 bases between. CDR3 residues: CASSSEGEGQPQHF. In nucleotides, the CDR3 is TGTGCCAGCAGCTCGGAAGGGGAGGGTCAGCCCCAGCATTTT.

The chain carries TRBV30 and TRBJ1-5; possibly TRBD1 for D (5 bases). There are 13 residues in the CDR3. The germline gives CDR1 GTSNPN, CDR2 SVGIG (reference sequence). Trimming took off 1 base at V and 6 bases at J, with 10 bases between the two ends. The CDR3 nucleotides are TGTGCCTGGAGTGGGGGGGGAGGTCAGCCCCAGCATTTT. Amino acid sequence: CAWSGGGGQPQHF.

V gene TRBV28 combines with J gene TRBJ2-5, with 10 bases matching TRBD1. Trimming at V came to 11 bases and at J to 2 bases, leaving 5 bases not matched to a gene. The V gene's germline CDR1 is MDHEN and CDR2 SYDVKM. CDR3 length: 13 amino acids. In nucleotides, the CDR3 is TGTGCCTGCGGACAGGGGGAACAAGAGACCCAGTACTTC. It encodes CACGQGEQETQYF. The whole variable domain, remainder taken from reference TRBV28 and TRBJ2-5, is DVKVTQSSRYLVKRTGEKVFLECVQDMDHENMFWYRQDPGLGLRLIYFSYDVKMKEKGDIPEGYSVSREKKERFSLILESASTNQTSMYLCACGQGEQETQYFGPGTRLLVL.

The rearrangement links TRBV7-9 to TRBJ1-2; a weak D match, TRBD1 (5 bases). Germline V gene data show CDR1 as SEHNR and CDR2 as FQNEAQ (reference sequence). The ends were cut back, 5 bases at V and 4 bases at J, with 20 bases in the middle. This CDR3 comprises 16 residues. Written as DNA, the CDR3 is TGTGCCAGCAGCCATTTATTTGGAGGGGAGCCCTATGGCTACACCTTC. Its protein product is CASSHLFGGEPYGYTF.

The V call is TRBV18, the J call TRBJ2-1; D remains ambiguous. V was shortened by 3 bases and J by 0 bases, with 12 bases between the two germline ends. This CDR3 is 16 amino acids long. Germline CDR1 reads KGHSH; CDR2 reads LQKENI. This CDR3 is CASSPYSSYSYNEQFF. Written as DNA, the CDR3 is TGTGCCAGCTCACCTTATAGTTCGTACTCCTACAATGAGCAGTTCTTC.

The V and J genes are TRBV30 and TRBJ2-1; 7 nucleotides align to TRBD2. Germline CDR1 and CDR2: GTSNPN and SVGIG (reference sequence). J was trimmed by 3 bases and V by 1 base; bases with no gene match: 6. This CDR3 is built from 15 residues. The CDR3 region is CAWSEGGSLYNEQFF. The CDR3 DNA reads TGTGCCTGGAGTGAAGGCGGGAGCCTCTACAATGAGCAGTTCTTC.

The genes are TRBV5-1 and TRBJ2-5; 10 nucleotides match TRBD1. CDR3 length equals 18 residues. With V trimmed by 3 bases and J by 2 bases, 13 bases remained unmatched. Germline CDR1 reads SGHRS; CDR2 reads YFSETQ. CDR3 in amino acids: CASSSTGTGARLQETQYF. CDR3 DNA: TGCGCCAGCAGCTCAACCGGGACAGGGGCTAGATTACAAGAGACCCAGTACTTC.

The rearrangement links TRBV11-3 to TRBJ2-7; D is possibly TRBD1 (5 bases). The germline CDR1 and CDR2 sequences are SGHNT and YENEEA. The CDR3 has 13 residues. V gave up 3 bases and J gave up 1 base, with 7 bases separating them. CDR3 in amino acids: CASSLTVSYEQYF. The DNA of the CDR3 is TGTGCCAGCAGCTTGACAGTGTCCTACGAGCAGTACTTC.

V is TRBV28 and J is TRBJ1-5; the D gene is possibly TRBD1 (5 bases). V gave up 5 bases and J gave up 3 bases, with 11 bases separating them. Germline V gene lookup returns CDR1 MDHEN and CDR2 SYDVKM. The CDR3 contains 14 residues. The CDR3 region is CASSRDSFNQPQHF. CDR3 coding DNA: TGTGCCAGCAGTCGCGACAGCTTCAATCAGCCCCAGCATTTT. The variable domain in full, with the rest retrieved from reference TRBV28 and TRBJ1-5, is DVKVTQSSRYLVKRTGEKVFLECVQDMDHENMFWYRQDPGLGLRLIYFSYDVKMKEKGDIPEGYSVSREKKERFSLILESASTNQTSMYLCASSRDSFNQPQHFGDGTRLSIL.

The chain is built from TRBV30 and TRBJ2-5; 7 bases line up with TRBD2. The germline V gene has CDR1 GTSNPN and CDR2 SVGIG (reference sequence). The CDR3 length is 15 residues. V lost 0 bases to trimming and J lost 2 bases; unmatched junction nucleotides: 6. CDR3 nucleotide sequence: TGTGCCTGGAGTGTAGGCCTAGCGGAACAAGAGACCCAGTACTTC. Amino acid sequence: CAWSVGLAEQETQYF. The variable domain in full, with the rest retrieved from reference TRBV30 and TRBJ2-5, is SQTIHQWPATLVQPVGSPLSLECTVEGTSNPNLYWYRQAAGRGLQLLFYSVGIGQISSEVPQNLSASRPQDRQFILSSKKLLLSDSGFYLCAWSVGLAEQETQYFGPGTRLLVL.

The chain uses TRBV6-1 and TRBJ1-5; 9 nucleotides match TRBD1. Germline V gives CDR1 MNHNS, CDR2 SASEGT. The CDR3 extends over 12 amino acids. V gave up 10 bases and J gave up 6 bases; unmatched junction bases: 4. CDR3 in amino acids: CAIGDRAQPQHF. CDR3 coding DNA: TGTGCCATTGGGGACAGGGCTCAGCCCCAGCATTTT.

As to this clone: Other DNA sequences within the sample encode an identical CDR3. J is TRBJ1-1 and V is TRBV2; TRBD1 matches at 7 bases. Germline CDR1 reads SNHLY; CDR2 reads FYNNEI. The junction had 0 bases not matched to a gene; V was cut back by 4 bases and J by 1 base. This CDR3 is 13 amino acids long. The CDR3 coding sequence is TGTGCCAGCAGTGGACAGGGGAACACTGAAGCTTTCTTT. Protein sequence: CASSGQGNTEAFF.

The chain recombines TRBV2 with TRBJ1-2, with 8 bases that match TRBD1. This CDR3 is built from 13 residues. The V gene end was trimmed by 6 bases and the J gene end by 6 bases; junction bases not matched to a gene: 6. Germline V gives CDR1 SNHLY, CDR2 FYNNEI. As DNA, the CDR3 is TGTGCCAGCAGGGTCGACAGGGGCGATGGCTACACCTTC. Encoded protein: CASRVDRGDGYTF.

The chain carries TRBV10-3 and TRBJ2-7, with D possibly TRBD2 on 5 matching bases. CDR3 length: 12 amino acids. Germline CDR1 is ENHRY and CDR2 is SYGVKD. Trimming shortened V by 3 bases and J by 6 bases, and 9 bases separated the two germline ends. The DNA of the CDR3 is TGTGCCATCAGTGACCGGGGATCCGAGCAGTACTTC. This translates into CAISDRGSEQYF.

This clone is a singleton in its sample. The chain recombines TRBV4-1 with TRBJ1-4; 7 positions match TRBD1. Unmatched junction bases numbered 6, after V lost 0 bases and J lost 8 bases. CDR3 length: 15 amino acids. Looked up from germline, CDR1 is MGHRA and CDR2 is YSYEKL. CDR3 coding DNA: TGCGCCAGCAGCCAAGAGGTGGACAGGTGGGAAAAACTGTTTTTT. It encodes CASSQEVDRWEKLFF.

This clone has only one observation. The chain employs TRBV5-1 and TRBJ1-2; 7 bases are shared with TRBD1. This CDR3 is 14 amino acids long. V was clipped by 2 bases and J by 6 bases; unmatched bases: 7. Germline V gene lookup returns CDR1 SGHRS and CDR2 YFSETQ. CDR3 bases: TGCGCCAGCAGCTTAAGAGGACAGGAGAATGGCTACACCTTC. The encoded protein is CASSLRGQENGYTF.

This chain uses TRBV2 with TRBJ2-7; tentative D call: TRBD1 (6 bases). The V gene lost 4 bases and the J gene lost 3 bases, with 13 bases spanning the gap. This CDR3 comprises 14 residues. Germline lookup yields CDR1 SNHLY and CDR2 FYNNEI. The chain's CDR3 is CASSVEQGVYEQYF. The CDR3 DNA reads TGTGCCAGCAGTGTAGAACAGGGTGTCTACGAGCAGTACTTC.

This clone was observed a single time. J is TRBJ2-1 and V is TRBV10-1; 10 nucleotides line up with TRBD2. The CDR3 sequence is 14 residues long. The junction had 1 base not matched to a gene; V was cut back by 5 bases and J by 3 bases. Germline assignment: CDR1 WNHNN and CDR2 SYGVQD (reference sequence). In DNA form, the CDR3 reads TGCGCCAGCAGTACTAGCGGGGTCTACAATGAGCAGTTCTTC. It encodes CASSTSGVYNEQFF.

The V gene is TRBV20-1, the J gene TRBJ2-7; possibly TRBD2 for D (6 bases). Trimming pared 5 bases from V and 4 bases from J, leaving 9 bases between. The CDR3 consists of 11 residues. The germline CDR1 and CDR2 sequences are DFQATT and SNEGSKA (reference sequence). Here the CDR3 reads CSAAGGYEQYF. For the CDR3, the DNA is TGCAGTGCTGCTGGGGGGTACGAGCAGTACTTC.

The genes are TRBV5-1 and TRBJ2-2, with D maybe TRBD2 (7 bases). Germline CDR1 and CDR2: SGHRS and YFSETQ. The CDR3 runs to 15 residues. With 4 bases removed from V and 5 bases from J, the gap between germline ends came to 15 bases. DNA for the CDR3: TGCGCCAGCAGCCTCGGGGGGCCGGGGACCGGGGAGCTGTTTTTT. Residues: CASSLGGPGTGELFF.

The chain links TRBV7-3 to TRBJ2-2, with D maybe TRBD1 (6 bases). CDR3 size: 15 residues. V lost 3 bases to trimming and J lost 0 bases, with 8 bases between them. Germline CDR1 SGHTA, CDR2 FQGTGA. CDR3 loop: CASSFGTPNTGELFF. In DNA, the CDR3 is TGTGCCAGCAGCTTCGGGACACCGAACACCGGGGAGCTGTTTTTT.

The CDR3 loop is CASSQPDRLPNTEAFF. CDR3 bases: TGCGCCAGCAGTCAACCCGACAGGCTGCCGAACACTGAAGCTTTCTTT. The chain is built from TRBV23-1 and TRBJ1-1; weak D call: TRBD1 (6 bases). TRBV23-1 is an ORF, and what it does is uncertain. This CDR3 region has 16 residues. V shed 2 bases and J shed 1 base, with 14 bases lying between them.

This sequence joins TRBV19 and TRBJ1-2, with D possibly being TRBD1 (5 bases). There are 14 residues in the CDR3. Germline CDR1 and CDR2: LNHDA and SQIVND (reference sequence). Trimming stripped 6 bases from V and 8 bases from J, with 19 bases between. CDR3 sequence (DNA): TGTGCCAGTAGCTCCCGAGGTGGGGCTCGGGGCTACACCTTC. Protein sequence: CASSSRGGARGYTF. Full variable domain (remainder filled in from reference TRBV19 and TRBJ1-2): DGGITQSPKYLFRKEGQNVTLSCEQNLNHDAMYWYRQDPGQGLRLIYYSQIVNDFQKGDIAEGYSVSREKKESFPLTVTSAQKNPTAFYLCASSSRGGARGYTFGSGTRLTVV.

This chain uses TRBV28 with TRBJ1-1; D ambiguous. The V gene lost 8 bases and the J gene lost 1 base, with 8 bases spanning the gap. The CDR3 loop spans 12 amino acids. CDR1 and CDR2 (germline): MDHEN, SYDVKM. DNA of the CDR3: TGTGCCAGCCTTTTAAAGAACACTGAAGCTTTCTTT. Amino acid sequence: CASLLKNTEAFF.

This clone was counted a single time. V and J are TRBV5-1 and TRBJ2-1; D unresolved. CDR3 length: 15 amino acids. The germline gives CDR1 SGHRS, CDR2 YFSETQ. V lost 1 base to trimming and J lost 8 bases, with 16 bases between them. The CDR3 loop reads CASSLSLPEVDEQFF. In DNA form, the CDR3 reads TGCGCCAGCAGCTTGTCCCTGCCCGAGGTGGATGAGCAGTTCTTC.

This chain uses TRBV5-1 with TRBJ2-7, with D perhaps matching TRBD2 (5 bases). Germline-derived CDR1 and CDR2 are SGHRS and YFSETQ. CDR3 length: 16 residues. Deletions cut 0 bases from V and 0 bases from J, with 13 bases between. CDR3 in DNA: TGCGCCAGCAGCTTGGGGGCGGGTTCGAGCTCCTACGAGCAGTACTTC. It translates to CASSLGAGSSSYEQYF.

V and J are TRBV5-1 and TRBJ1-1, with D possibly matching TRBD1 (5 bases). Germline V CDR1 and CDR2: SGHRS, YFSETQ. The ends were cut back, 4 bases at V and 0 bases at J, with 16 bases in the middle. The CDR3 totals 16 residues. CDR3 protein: CASSPGWGGMNTEAFF. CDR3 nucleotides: TGCGCCAGCAGCCCAGGGTGGGGAGGGATGAACACTGAAGCTTTCTTT.

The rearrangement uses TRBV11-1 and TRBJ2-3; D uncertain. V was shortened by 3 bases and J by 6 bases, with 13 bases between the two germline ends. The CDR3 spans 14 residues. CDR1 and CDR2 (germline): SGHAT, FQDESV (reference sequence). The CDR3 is CASSFSVARDTQYF. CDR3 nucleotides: TGTGCCAGCAGCTTTAGTGTTGCGCGGGATACGCAGTATTTT. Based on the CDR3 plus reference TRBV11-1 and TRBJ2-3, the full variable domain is EAEVAQSPRYKITEKSQAVAFWCDPISGHATLYWYRQILGQGPELLVQFQDESVVDDSQLPKDRFSAERLKGVDSTLKIQPAELGDSAMYLCASSFSVARDTQYFGPGTRLTVL.